This TCR beta chain was sequenced in a study of CD8+ T cells in alopecia areata. General study results and limits: Sequencing of scalp samples also captures resident alphabeta T cells of normal skin.

This clone was observed a handful of times. Its antigen is unknown. The authors extracted RNA and reverse transcribed it into cDNA as the sequencing template. Produced via immunoSEQ multiplex PCR; TCRdb's table is partial and in-frame only. The sample lists 90,000 to 150,000 clones; 55% to 70% were seen once. This CDR3 has 17 amino acids. Per the germline V gene, CDR1 is MNHNS and CDR2 is SASEGT. V lost 1 base and J lost 0; bases outside the gene matches: 3. The receptor comes from a human donor in good health. The sequenced sample consisted of CD4+ T cells sorted from blood. This chain uses TRBV6-1 with TRBJ2-3, with 11 positions matching TRBD2. Here the CDR3 DNA reads TGTGCCAGCAGTGAAGGAGCTAGCGGGGGGAGCACAGATACGCAGTATTTT. It encodes CASSEGASGGSTDTQYF.